A selection of T cell receptor beta chains follows, all from one sample in a study of T-cell reconstitution after alpha-beta-depleted transplantation in children. TCRdb ran MiXCR on the PCR reads and lists one entry per CDR3 protein. Of approximately 83,000 distinct CDR3 sequences in the sample, roughly 8.3% were seen once. Sequencing used PBMCs from the stem cell graft donor, obtained from the stem cell graft. These receptors originate from a human donor who donated a stem cell graft to a child with congenital amegakaryocytic thrombocytopenia. Each CDR3 is given with its conserved first and last residue. A D gene is named only where the DNA matches it firmly. Rows may omit the clone size; those that give it use once, few, many or a size class.

CDR3 DNA	CDR3 protein	J gene	D gene	clone size	V gene
TGTGCCGCATCTTCCTCTAGCGGGGGGGCCGCTAACGGGGAGCTGTTTTTT	CAASSSSGGAANGELFF	TRBJ2-2	TRBD2	-	TRBV6-1
TGCAGTGCAGGCCCCGAAAAAAGGCGGGATTCACCCCTCCACTTT	CSAGPEKRRDSPLHF	TRBJ1-6	-	many	TRBV20-1
TGCGCCAGCAGCCCCGAACATTCGTACAATGAGCAGTTCTTC	CASSPEHSYNEQFF	TRBJ2-1	-	few	TRBV5-1
TGCAGTGCCGAAAGGACAGGGGGGCCTCAGCCCCAGCATTTT	CSAERTGGPQPQHF	TRBJ1-5	TRBD1	many	TRBV20-1
TGCGCCAGCAGCTTTCAACCGAACACTGAAGCTTTCTTT	CASSFQPNTEAFF	TRBJ1-1	-	many	TRBV5-1
TGTGCCAGCAGCCCGACGAACCTCAACTATGGCTACACCTTC	CASSPTNLNYGYTF	TRBJ1-2	-	many	TRBV3-1
TGTGCCAGCAGCGTAGTGGCCAACACCGGGGAGCTGTTTTTT	CASSVVANTGELFF	TRBJ2-2	-	-	TRBV9
TGTGCCAGCTCACCGAACGGACAGGGGGCTGATGGCTACACCTTC	CASSPNGQGADGYTF	TRBJ1-2	TRBD1	-	TRBV18
TGCAGTGCTAGAGATGGTACAGGGACCCAAGAGACCCAGTACTTC	CSARDGTGTQETQYF	TRBJ2-5	-	-	TRBV20-1
TGCGCCAGCAGCTTGATGGCAGGGGGCGGCTACGAGCAGTACTTC	CASSLMAGGGYEQYF	TRBJ2-7	TRBD1	many	TRBV5-1
TGTGCCAGCAGTACTCGGACAGGGGAATACACAGATACGCAGTATTTT	CASSTRTGEYTDTQYF	TRBJ2-3	TRBD1	many	TRBV6-5
TGTGCCAGCAGTCCGCTTGAGGTGAGGGACAGTCAGTACTTC	CASSPLEVRDSQYF	TRBJ2-4	TRBD1	few	TRBV27
TGCAGTGCTAGAGATCTCGTGAACAGCGGGGGGGCGTTCTACGAGCAGTACTTC	CSARDLVNSGGAFYEQYF	TRBJ2-7	TRBD2	many	TRBV20-1
TGTGCCAGCAGTTCCTCGGGCTGGAGGGGCGAGCAGTACTTC	CASSSSGWRGEQYF	TRBJ2-7	-	many	TRBV27
TGCAGCGTTGAGGACAGCTCCTACAATGAGCAGTTCTTC	CSVEDSSYNEQFF	TRBJ2-1	-	few	TRBV29-1
TGTGCCAGCTCACTTGACATGGACAGGGGGCGGCGGCAAGAGACCCAGTACTTC	CASSLDMDRGRRQETQYF	TRBJ2-5	TRBD1	many	TRBV18
TGTGCCAGCGGGTCAGGAACCTACGAGCAGTACTTC	CASGSGTYEQYF	TRBJ2-7	-	many	TRBV6-6
TGCAGCGTCTCTACCCCGGGACAGGGGGCAAACGAGCAGTACTTC	CSVSTPGQGANEQYF	TRBJ2-7	TRBD1	-	TRBV29-1
TGCAGCGTTGTTTCGCGACAGGGTGGGATCTATGGCTACACCTTC	CSVVSRQGGIYGYTF	TRBJ1-2	TRBD1	many	TRBV29-1
TGCAGTGCTAGATCGGGGACGGTTGAAGCTTTCTTT	CSARSGTVEAFF	TRBJ1-1	-	many	TRBV20-1
TGTGCCAGCAGCTTGGACTTTACCTCTGGAAACACCATATATTTT	CASSLDFTSGNTIYF	TRBJ1-3	-	many	TRBV5-6
TGCAGTGCACCCGCGGGAAACGAGCAGTTCTTC	CSAPAGNEQFF	TRBJ2-1	-	many	TRBV20-1
TGCAGTGCCCAACGGGAGGCAGATACGCAGTATTTT	CSAQREADTQYF	TRBJ2-3	TRBD2	many	TRBV20-1
TGCGCCAGCAGCCTCAATCCGAGCGGGAGGGGTACCTACAATGAGCAGTTCTTC	CASSLNPSGRGTYNEQFF	TRBJ2-1	TRBD2	many	TRBV4-1
TGCGCCAGCAGCCTGTACACCGAAGATACGCAGTATTTT	CASSLYTEDTQYF	TRBJ2-3	-	-	TRBV4-1
TGCAGTGCTCCACCTCCGGGGGGTCTTAGCAATCAGCCCCAGCATTTT	CSAPPPGGLSNQPQHF	TRBJ1-5	-	many	TRBV20-1
TGTGCCAGCAGTTACTCGATCACAGGGTCCTACGAGCAGTACTTC	CASSYSITGSYEQYF	TRBJ2-7	-	many	TRBV6-5
TGTGCCAGCAGTTATTCCCACAGGGACTCCTACGAGCAGTACTTC	CASSYSHRDSYEQYF	TRBJ2-7	-	many	TRBV6-9
TGTGCCAGCAGTTTATGGACTAGTCGGACCGGGGAGCTGTTTTTT	CASSLWTSRTGELFF	TRBJ2-2	TRBD2	many	TRBV12-3/TRBV12-4
TGTGCCAGCAGCATCACAGGGGGCAGAAGTGAAAAACTGTTTTTT	CASSITGGRSEKLFF	TRBJ1-4	TRBD1	many	TRBV7-2
TGCGCCAGCAGTCAGGAACTAGCTACGAATGAGCAGTTCTTC	CASSQELATNEQFF	TRBJ2-1	-	many	TRBV5-1
TGTGCCAGCAGTGAAGAGAGAGGTACCCAGTACTTC	CASSEERGTQYF	TRBJ2-5	-	many	TRBV6-1
TGTGCCTGGAGCATCGGGACAGTCAAAGAGACCCAGTACTTC	CAWSIGTVKETQYF	TRBJ2-5	TRBD1	many	TRBV30
TGCGCCAGCAGCTTGGCAGACACCGGGGAGCTGTTTTTT	CASSLADTGELFF	TRBJ2-2	-	many	TRBV5-1
TGTGCCAGCAGCTTAGGTAATGGCGCTGAGCAGTTCTTC	CASSLGNGAEQFF	TRBJ2-1	-	many	TRBV7-2
TGTGCCAGCAGCCTAGCTAGCGGGGGGGCCTCGTACGAGCAGTACTTC	CASSLASGGASYEQYF	TRBJ2-7	TRBD2	few	TRBV4-2
TGTGCCAGCAGCCAAGATTGGCAAATCCAAGAGACCCAGTACTTC	CASSQDWQIQETQYF	TRBJ2-5	-	many	TRBV4-2
TGTGCCAGCAGCGTAGAGGGACAAGACAATGAGCAGTTCTTC	CASSVEGQDNEQFF	TRBJ2-1	-	many	TRBV9
TGTGCCAGCAGTTCTCCCCATTCACCCCTCCACTTT	CASSSPHSPLHF	TRBJ1-6	-	many	TRBV12-3/TRBV12-4
TGTGCCACCAGCGGGGGCTTAGCGGGAGCGGACATTCAGTACTTC	CATSGGLAGADIQYF	TRBJ2-4	TRBD2	many	TRBV15
TGTGCCAGCAGCTTGGGACAGGGTAGCGTCAATCAGCCCCAGCATTTT	CASSLGQGSVNQPQHF	TRBJ1-5	TRBD1	many	TRBV5-6
TGCGCCAGCAGCTTAGGGACCGACACCTACGAGCAGTACTTC	CASSLGTDTYEQYF	TRBJ2-7	-	-	TRBV5-1
TGCAGCGTTGCCGGGACAGGGAACTACAATGAGCAGTTCTTC	CSVAGTGNYNEQFF	TRBJ2-1	TRBD1	many	TRBV29-1
TGTGCCAGCACCCCCACGATGGGCTCCACAGATACGCAGTATTTT	CASTPTMGSTDTQYF	TRBJ2-3	-	many	TRBV7-9
TGTGCCAGCAGCAGACAGGGGGAACTTACCGGGGAGCTGTTTTTT	CASSRQGELTGELFF	TRBJ2-2	TRBD1	many	TRBV5-6
TGCAGGACTGGCCCCTTGGGGGGGGCTGGCGAGCAGTACTTC	CRTGPLGGAGEQYF	TRBJ2-7	-	-	TRBV20-1
TGCGCCAGCAGCTTGGCGGGTAGTGGGGAGACCCAGTACTTC	CASSLAGSGETQYF	TRBJ2-5	-	many	TRBV5-1
TGTGCCAGCAGTTTAATCGGGACAGGGGCGTCCAGGCAGCCCCAGCATTTT	CASSLIGTGASRQPQHF	TRBJ1-5	TRBD1	-	TRBV28
TGTGCCAGCAGCCAGACGGAAGAGGTGGGAAATGAGCAGTTCTTC	CASSQTEEVGNEQFF	TRBJ2-1	-	many	TRBV3-1
TGTGCCAGCAGCTTGGGTGCGGGATTCTACGAGCAGTACTTC	CASSLGAGFYEQYF	TRBJ2-7	-	many	TRBV7-2
TGCAGTGCTCATTCGCGGGGGGGCCCATTAGGCGAGCAGTACTTC	CSAHSRGGPLGEQYF	TRBJ2-7	TRBD2	many	TRBV20-1
TGTGCCAGCGCCCAGGGCCTCACAGATACGCAGTATTTT	CASAQGLTDTQYF	TRBJ2-3	-	many	TRBV25-1
TGTGCCAGCAGCTTAGCGGGAGGGAGTGAAGCTTTCTTT	CASSLAGGSEAFF	TRBJ1-1	-	many	TRBV11-3
TGTGCCAGCAGTTATGGTATGTCCTACGAGCAGTACTTC	CASSYGMSYEQYF	TRBJ2-7	-	many	TRBV6-5
TGTGCCAGCTCACCAGGGGCTAGCGGAGATGAGCAGTTCTTC	CASSPGASGDEQFF	TRBJ2-1	TRBD2	few	TRBV18
TGTGCCAGCAAGTCCCGTGGACCCCTCCACTTT	CASKSRGPLHF	TRBJ1-6	-	many	TRBV5-6
TGCAGTGCAATAAGCGGGGGGAGTGCAGATACGCAGTATTTT	CSAISGGSADTQYF	TRBJ2-3	TRBD2	many	TRBV20-1
TGTGCCAGCAGTCCACCTGGGAGCCTTTCCTACGAGCAGTACTTC	CASSPPGSLSYEQYF	TRBJ2-7	-	many	TRBV6-5
TGTGCCAGCAGTGACGGGGGGGGAGAGGCGAGTGGCTACACCTTC	CASSDGGGEASGYTF	TRBJ1-2	-	many	TRBV6-4
TGCGCCAGCAGCGGACGGGGGGGCCGAACAGATACGCAGTATTTT	CASSGRGGRTDTQYF	TRBJ2-3	TRBD2	many	TRBV5-1